One and the same sample provided the 24 T cell receptor beta chains below, sequenced in a study of blood T cell repertoires in COVID-19. The protocol was immunoSEQ multiplex PCR, while the TCRdb copy is restricted to in-frame clones and leaves out a portion. The profile shows 200,000 to 250,000 clones, 87% of them singletons. Material: PBMCs or T cells enriched from blood (not recorded which). These receptor sequences come from a woman in her twenties or thirties with acute COVID-19.

This chain joins TRBV25-1 and TRBJ1-2; 8 positions match TRBD1. V gave up 1 base and J gave up 8 bases; unmatched junction bases: 9. Germline assignment: CDR1 MGHDK and CDR2 SYGVNS. This CDR3 comprises 15 residues. In DNA, the CDR3 is TGTGCCAGCAGTGAATTGGACAGGGTTCCTGGAGGCTACACCTTC. Translation: CASSELDRVPGGYTF.

J is TRBJ1-1 and V is TRBV6-5; 8 bases are a match to TRBD1. The trim removed 7 bases at V and 4 bases at J, leaving 5 bases unmatched. Germline lookup yields CDR1 MNHEY and CDR2 SVGAGI. The CDR3 loop spans 13 amino acids. The CDR3 loop is CASTNRGATEAFF. In DNA form, the CDR3 reads TGTGCCAGCACTAACAGGGGGGCCACTGAAGCTTTCTTT.

This chain uses TRBV6-5 with TRBJ2-7; 7 nucleotides line up with TRBD1. This CDR3 contains 15 residues. Trimming cost V 5 bases and J 3 bases; bases outside gene matches: 10. In germline, CDR1 is MNHEY, CDR2 SVGAGI. This CDR3 is CASSIDRANNYEQYF. The DNA for the CDR3 is TGTGCCAGCAGTATCGACAGGGCGAACAACTACGAGCAGTACTTC.

The chain uses TRBV6-2 or TRBV6-3 and TRBJ1-2; D gene ambiguous. This CDR3 is 12 amino acids long. CDR1 is MNHEY, CDR2 SVGEGT, per germline. V was clipped by 2 bases and J by 6 bases, with 7 bases between them. The DNA for the CDR3 is TGTGCCAGCAGTTACCTATTGGATGGCTACACCTTC. It translates to CASSYLLDGYTF.

The chain links TRBV2 to TRBJ1-1; no firm D call. V lost 1 base and J lost 0, with 6 bases in between. Germline-derived CDR1 and CDR2 are SNHLY and FYNNEI. This CDR3 comprises 14 residues. CDR3 residues: CASSEDSMNTEAFF. The CDR3 nucleotides read TGTGCCAGCAGTGAAGACAGCATGAACACTGAAGCTTTCTTT.

This chain uses TRBV5-4 with TRBJ2-3; 7 bases align to TRBD2. Germline CDR1 SGHNT, CDR2 YYREEE (reference sequence). This CDR3 region has 13 residues. V was pared by 5 bases and J by 2 bases, with 2 bases of the junction left unmatched. This CDR3 reads CASRAGFTDTQYF. CDR3 bases: TGTGCCAGCAGAGCGGGGTTCACAGATACGCAGTATTTT.

This clone has more than one count but fewer than ten. The chain has TRBV5-1 and TRBJ2-7, with D perhaps matching TRBD2 (5 bases). This CDR3 spans 14 amino acids. Germline loops: CDR1 SGHRS, CDR2 YFSETQ. Trimming took off 4 bases at V and 2 bases at J, with 13 bases between the two ends. CDR3 loop: CASSPTGTPYEQYF. CDR3 DNA sequence: TGCGCCAGCAGCCCGACGGGAACTCCCTACGAGCAGTACTTC.

The rearrangement joins TRBV5-1 to TRBJ2-7, with 11 nucleotides matching TRBD2. Germline V lookup: CDR1 SGHRS, CDR2 YFSETQ. The J segment lost 9 bases and the V segment lost 0 bases, leaving 14 bases of the junction unmatched. This CDR3 has 17 amino acids. CDR3 loop: CASSLVASGGQYSRQYF. For the CDR3, the DNA is TGCGCCAGCAGCTTGGTGGCTAGCGGGGGGCAATATTCGAGGCAGTACTTC.

In its sample, this clone was seen once. This chain joins TRBV7-9 and TRBJ2-2; TRBD1 matches 8 bases. Unmatched junction bases numbered 4, after V lost 2 bases and J lost 5 bases. Germline CDR1 reads SEHNR; CDR2 reads FQNEAQ (reference sequence). The CDR3 covers 15 residues. The CDR3 region has the DNA TGTGCCAGCAGCTTAAGGACAGGGATGACCGGGGAGCTGTTTTTT. It translates to CASSLRTGMTGELFF.

CDR3 region: CASSWDRSEAFF. DNA of the CDR3: TGTGCCAGCAGCTGGGACAGGAGTGAAGCTTTCTTT. This sequence joins TRBV5-6 and TRBJ1-1; TRBD1 matches 8 bases. V was pared by 3 bases and J by 7 bases, with 2 bases of the junction left unmatched. The CDR3 extends over 12 amino acids. Germline CDR1 reads SGHDT; CDR2 reads YYEEEE.

The V and J genes are TRBV5-1 and TRBJ1-2; 10 nucleotides align to TRBD1. This CDR3 spans 14 amino acids. Trimming removed 4 bases from V and 8 bases from J; junction bases left unmatched: 8. CDR1 is SGHRS and CDR2 is YFSETQ in the germline V gene. CDR3 in DNA: TGCGCCAGCAGCGGAAGGACAGGGGGAGCCGGCTACACCTTC. Translating it yields CASSGRTGGAGYTF.

This clone appeared a few times. The V and J genes are TRBV6-5 and TRBJ2-3; 7 bases line up with TRBD1. Germline CDR1 MNHEY, CDR2 SVGAGI. The CDR3 length is 15 residues. The ends lost 8 bases at V and 4 bases at J; junction bases unmatched: 12. CDR3 DNA: TGTGCCAGCGGATTCACAGGGGACGGGGCAGATACGCAGTATTTT. Translation gives CASGFTGDGADTQYF.

The rearrangement links TRBV19 to TRBJ2-2, with D uncertain. Germline V gene sequence: CDR1 LNHDA, CDR2 SQIVND (reference sequence). The CDR3 runs to 14 residues. V gave up 2 bases and J gave up 1 base, with 5 bases separating them. The CDR3 DNA follows: TGTGCCAGTAGTATAACTGGGAACACCGGGGAGCTGTTTTTT. Amino acids: CASSITGNTGELFF.

The chain couples TRBV6-2 or TRBV6-3 to TRBJ1-5; TRBD1 matches at 8 bases. This CDR3 comprises 15 residues. Germline V gene sequence: CDR1 MNHEY, CDR2 SVGEGT. The J segment lost 3 bases and the V segment lost 6 bases, leaving 7 bases of the junction unmatched. The CDR3 is CASSAGQEINQPQHF. CDR3 in DNA: TGTGCCAGCAGCGCGGGACAGGAAATCAATCAGCCCCAGCATTTT.

V usage is TRBV12-3 or TRBV12-4 and J usage is TRBJ1-1; the D is unclear. This CDR3 comprises 13 residues. Trimming took off 3 bases at V and 0 bases at J, with 5 bases between the two ends. CDR3 sequence reads: CASSLQLNTEAFF. The DNA of the CDR3 is TGTGCCAGCAGTTTGCAGTTGAACACTGAAGCTTTCTTT.

The rearrangement joins TRBV4-3 to TRBJ1-1; D is possibly TRBD1 (5 bases). Between the trimmed V and J ends, which lost 6 bases and 1 base, there was a span of 15 bases. The CDR3 extends over 15 amino acids. Germline V gene data show CDR1 as LGHNA and CDR2 as YSLEER. The CDR3 DNA reads TGCGCCAGCAGTCGCAGCCAGGACAAGAACACTGAAGCTTTCTTT. The encoded protein is CASSRSQDKNTEAFF.

A single count supports this clone. The chain combines TRBV5-1 with TRBJ2-2, with 8 bases that match TRBD1. Germline V gene data show CDR1 as SGHRS and CDR2 as YFSETQ. CDR3 size: 13 residues. V lost 5 bases, J lost 6 bases, and 3 bases stayed unmatched. The CDR3 loop is CASRDRDAGELFF. CDR3 DNA: TGCGCCAGCAGGGACAGGGATGCCGGGGAGCTGTTTTTT.

V usage is TRBV6-1 and J usage is TRBJ1-1; tentative D call: TRBD1 (5 bases). The CDR3 is 13 amino acids. The germline CDR1 and CDR2 sequences are MNHNS and SASEGT. Deletions cut 3 bases from V and 4 bases from J, with 9 bases between. The DNA of the CDR3 is TGTGCCAGCAGTGATGCAGGGCTCACTGAAGCTTTCTTT. It translates to CASSDAGLTEAFF.

The chain couples TRBV5-4 to TRBJ2-1, with D unclear. The V gene's germline CDR1 is SGHNT and CDR2 YYREEE (reference sequence). The CDR3 has 14 residues. The V and J ends lost 0 bases and 4 bases respectively, with 8 bases between them. CDR3 residues: CASSLGQAYNEQFF. The CDR3 nucleotides are TGTGCCAGCAGCTTGGGACAAGCATACAATGAGCAGTTCTTC.

This rearrangement joins TRBV2 to TRBJ2-7; 12 bases fit TRBD2. Per germline, CDR1 SNHLY and CDR2 FYNNEI. V trimming: 5 bases; J trimming: 7 bases; junction bases outside the gene matches: 3. The CDR3 sequence is 13 residues long. Written as DNA, the CDR3 is TGTGCCAGCAGTCTAGCGGGGGGGAGTGAGCAGTACTTC. Protein: CASSLAGGSEQYF.

The chain recombines TRBV3-1 (or the pseudogene TRBV3-2) with TRBJ1-1; 7 nucleotides agree with TRBD1. Germline-derived CDR1 and CDR2 are LGHDT and YNNKEL (reference sequence). CDR3 length: 14 amino acids. The ends lost 0 bases at V and 6 bases at J; junction bases unmatched: 4. The CDR3 nucleotides are TGTGCCAGCAGCCAAGAGACAGGGATACCTGAAGCTTTCTTT. This translates into CASSQETGIPEAFF.

The chain has TRBV18 and TRBJ1-2, with D maybe TRBD1 (5 bases). Trimming stripped 8 bases from V and 5 bases from J, with 15 bases between. Germline CDR1 and CDR2: KGHSH and LQKENI. The CDR3 loop spans 13 amino acids. In nucleotides, the CDR3 is TGTGCCAGCCCGAGGCAGGGCTTTTATGGCTACACCTTC. Its protein product is CASPRQGFYGYTF.

This clone has just a few counts. The chain couples TRBV27 to TRBJ1-6, with unresolved D. The V gene's germline CDR1 is MNHEY and CDR2 SMNVEV (reference sequence). This CDR3 has 12 residues. V was cut by 4 bases and J by 9 bases, with 7 bases left in between. CDR3 in DNA: TGTGCCAGCAGTTACCCAGGTTCACCCCTCCACTTT. The encoded protein is CASSYPGSPLHF.

This clone was seen only once. The chain joins TRBV7-9 to TRBJ1-4; D may be TRBD1 (6 bases). The CDR3 runs to 15 residues. Germline V gene lookup returns CDR1 SEHNR and CDR2 FQNEAQ (reference sequence). Trimming removed 5 bases from V and 7 bases from J, with 17 bases in between. The DNA for the CDR3 is TGTGCCAGCAGCCCTAGCGGGGGGGCGATTGAAAAACTGTTTTTT. Translating it yields CASSPSGGAIEKLFF. Variable domain in full (rest from reference TRBV7-9 and TRBJ1-4): DTGVSQNPRHKITKRGQNVTFRCDPISEHNRLYWYRQTLGQGPEFLTYFQNEAQLEKSRLLSDRFSAERPKGSFSTLEIQRTEQGDSAMYLCASSPSGGAIEKLFFGSGTQLSVL.